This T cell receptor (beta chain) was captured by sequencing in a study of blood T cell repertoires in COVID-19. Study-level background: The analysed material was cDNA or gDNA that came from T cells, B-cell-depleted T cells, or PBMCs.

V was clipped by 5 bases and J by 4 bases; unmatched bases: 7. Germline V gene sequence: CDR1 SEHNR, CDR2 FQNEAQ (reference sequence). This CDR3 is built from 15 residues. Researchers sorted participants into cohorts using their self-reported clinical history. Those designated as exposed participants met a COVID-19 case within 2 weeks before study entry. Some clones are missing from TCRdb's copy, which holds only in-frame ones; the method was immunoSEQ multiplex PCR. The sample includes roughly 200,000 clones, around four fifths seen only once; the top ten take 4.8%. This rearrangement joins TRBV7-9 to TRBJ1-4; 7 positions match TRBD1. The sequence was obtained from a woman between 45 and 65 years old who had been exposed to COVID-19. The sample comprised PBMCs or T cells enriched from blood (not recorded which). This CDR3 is CASSLQTGSNEKLFF. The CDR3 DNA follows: TGTGCCAGCAGCCTTCAGACAGGGAGTAATGAAAAACTGTTTTTT.